This T cell receptor (beta chain) was captured in a study of blood T cell repertoires in COVID-19. Study summary: Both acute and convalescent COVID-19 samples were obtained from the United States, Italy and Spain.

Measured with immunoSEQ multiplex PCR; TCRdb has only the in-frame clones, and not every one. The table includes 200,000 to 250,000 clones, 83% detected once. The CDR3 covers 12 residues. Germline V CDR1 and CDR2: MNHEY, SVGAGI. Trimming took off 8 bases at V and 8 bases at J, with 15 bases between the two ends. The participants were between roughly 18 and 100 years old and came from 24 US areas. Self-reported history from a screening survey and questionnaire set each donor's cohort. Shortly before study entry, within 2 weeks, exposed participants had met a COVID-19 case. The specimen sequenced was PBMCs or T cells enriched from blood (not recorded which). The clonotype was recovered from a woman aged 45-59 years who had been exposed to COVID-19. The chain has TRBV6-5 and TRBJ1-2; no definite D call. The CDR3 nucleotides are TGTGCCAGCGCTGTTTCGGGCGGGGGCTACACCTTC. It is translated as CASAVSGGGYTF.